Listed below are T cell receptor beta chains from one sample, sequenced in a study of T cell repertoires in cytomegalovirus infection. TCRdb passed the reads through MiXCR, listing each CDR3 protein once. The table shows 110,000 to 150,000 distinct CDR3 sequences, with over 25% occurring only once. The antigens these receptors bind are not known. The specimen was CD8+ T cells from cultured PBMCs, collected from culture after CMV antigen stimulation. The source of these receptors is a human donor in good health (CMV status not recorded). Some clones in this sample may be carry-over from other donors' samples. Each CDR3 is given without its conserved first and last residue. The D gene is left open where the match is weak.

J gene: TRBJ1-2; V gene: TRBV24-1; D gene: -; CDR3 protein: ATSDWAGRVYT
J gene: TRBJ2-2; V gene: TRBV19; D gene: -; CDR3 protein: ASRADLFTGELF
J gene: TRBJ2-7; V gene: TRBV5-4; D gene: -; CDR3 protein: ASSPGVGSYEQY
J gene: TRBJ2-1; V gene: TRBV7-8; D gene: -; CDR3 protein: ASSLGDPGEQF
J gene: TRBJ2-2; V gene: TRBV6-1; D gene: -; CDR3 protein: ASSYPAGLNTGELF
J gene: TRBJ2-7; V gene: TRBV20-1; D gene: TRBD2; CDR3 protein: SAFDSGGPSYEQY
J gene: TRBJ2-7; V gene: TRBV7-2; D gene: -; CDR3 protein: ASSLVGGYYEQY
J gene: TRBJ2-1; V gene: TRBV7-9; D gene: TRBD2; CDR3 protein: ASPLGELGTSGVKPYNEQF
J gene: TRBJ2-7; V gene: TRBV19; D gene: -; CDR3 protein: ASSISLGSEQY
J gene: TRBJ2-1; V gene: TRBV9; D gene: -; CDR3 protein: ASSVVGGAEQF
J gene: TRBJ2-5; V gene: TRBV18; D gene: -; CDR3 protein: ASSQDMSGETQY
J gene: TRBJ1-2; V gene: TRBV27; D gene: -; CDR3 protein: ASSSQDALYGYT
J gene: TRBJ1-5; V gene: TRBV19; D gene: -; CDR3 protein: ASSIGAGSNQPQH
J gene: TRBJ1-2; V gene: TRBV27; D gene: -; CDR3 protein: ASSPVDGSYGYT
J gene: TRBJ2-6; V gene: TRBV7-8; D gene: -; CDR3 protein: ASSQSGWGLGANVLT
J gene: TRBJ2-3; V gene: TRBV6-1; D gene: -; CDR3 protein: ASYEGGFTDTQY
J gene: TRBJ2-1; V gene: TRBV7-4; D gene: TRBD1; CDR3 protein: ASSPRGQVDEQF
J gene: TRBJ1-1; V gene: TRBV19; D gene: -; CDR3 protein: ASSRGAGRIMNTEAF
J gene: TRBJ2-2; V gene: TRBV19; D gene: TRBD1; CDR3 protein: ASRYGTGLNSGELF
J gene: TRBJ2-3; V gene: TRBV7-2; D gene: -; CDR3 protein: ASSSPLLGGRTDTQY
J gene: TRBJ2-2; V gene: TRBV7-8; D gene: TRBD2; CDR3 protein: ASLSGAGEGGELF
J gene: TRBJ1-1; V gene: TRBV4-1; D gene: TRBD1; CDR3 protein: ASSKQGSGTEAF
J gene: TRBJ2-1; V gene: TRBV11-2; D gene: -; CDR3 protein: ASSLSPSNEQF
J gene: TRBJ2-1; V gene: TRBV5-6; D gene: -; CDR3 protein: ASSTDNTYNEQF
J gene: TRBJ2-5; V gene: TRBV15; D gene: TRBD2; CDR3 protein: ATSRALSGGLQETQY
J gene: TRBJ2-3; V gene: TRBV7-3; D gene: -; CDR3 protein: ASSFVGNRDTQY
J gene: TRBJ2-6; V gene: TRBV11-3; D gene: -; CDR3 protein: ASSSPPGSGANVLT
J gene: TRBJ2-1; V gene: TRBV20-1; D gene: TRBD1; CDR3 protein: SARPGQGSKHNEQF
J gene: TRBJ2-3; V gene: TRBV13; D gene: TRBD2; CDR3 protein: ASSISGGRADTQY
J gene: TRBJ2-1; V gene: TRBV13; D gene: -; CDR3 protein: ASSLGPLTSPTLNEQF
J gene: TRBJ2-7; V gene: TRBV27; D gene: -; CDR3 protein: ATGSGLSYEQY
J gene: TRBJ2-3; V gene: TRBV6-5; D gene: TRBD2; CDR3 protein: ASRGLAGGTDTQY
J gene: TRBJ2-1; V gene: TRBV6-5; D gene: TRBD1; CDR3 protein: ASSYSMGDRLDEQF
J gene: TRBJ1-4; V gene: TRBV27; D gene: TRBD1; CDR3 protein: ANSRRDRPHEKLF
J gene: TRBJ1-1; V gene: TRBV28; D gene: TRBD1; CDR3 protein: ASSIDRGVAF
J gene: TRBJ2-3; V gene: TRBV4-3; D gene: TRBD2; CDR3 protein: ASSQELAGGTDTQY
J gene: TRBJ2-7; V gene: TRBV11-2; D gene: TRBD2; CDR3 protein: ASSPIAGRYHEQY
J gene: TRBJ2-7; V gene: TRBV6-6; D gene: -; CDR3 protein: ASSLGTASYEQY